This T cell receptor (beta chain) was recovered during a study of response to subunit inactivated influenza vaccine. The germline V and J ends were trimmed by 8 bases and 10 bases, with 15 bases remaining between them. CDR1 SGHTA and CDR2 FQGTGA come from the germline V gene. CDR3 length equals 13 residues. Study-wide results and caveats: Every seasonal influenza vaccination brings in few new T cells, the authors suggested.

Each CDR3 protein gets one entry after TCRdb re-called the RT-PCR reads with MiXCR. The sample holds more than 450,000 distinct CDR3 sequences, approximately 12% seen once. With respect to this clonotype: Its antigen remains unidentified.

The sequencing used PBMCs from blood, collected on the day of vaccination. This sequence originates from a man in his forties or fifties who received an inactivated influenza vaccine. The chain has TRBV7-3 and TRBJ1-6; D remains unclear. CDR3 coding DNA: TGTGCCAGCGCCCGGGTCTCCCAATCACCCCTCCACTTT. It is translated as CASARVSQSPLHF.